This T cell receptor beta chain was sequenced during a study of blood T cells in healthy people across ages. This CDR3 comprises 16 residues. V dropped 0 bases and J dropped 5; count of bases not matched to a gene: 6. From germline, CDR1 is LGHNA and CDR2 YNFKEQ. Using a J-beta primer mix together with a sample-barcoded 5' primer, a second PCR was run for roughly 6 to 12 cycles. A single record per CDR3 protein comes from TCRdb applying MiXCR to the 5' RACE reads. The table has 650,000 to 950,000 distinct CDR3 sequences, 40% to 50% seen once. Ten or more counts support this clonotype. The TCR was taken from a man aged 55 to 70 in good health. The chain has TRBV4-2 and TRBJ2-3; TRBD2 matches at 9 bases. The sequenced material came from blood. The CDR3 nucleotides read TGTGCCAGCAGCCAAGAAATAGCGGGGGAAGTAGATACGCAGTATTTT. Encoded protein: CASSQEIAGEVDTQYF.